Here is one TCR beta chain with its context. Both 60 Vbeta primers and 13 Jbeta primers went into the PCR. This table comes from immunoSEQ multiplex PCR, and its TCRdb copy is limited to in-frame clones, with some not included. Of approximately 140,000 clones listed, around three quarters were seen once; the top ten hold about 1.8%. The entry originates in a study of cytomegalovirus exposure and HLA in healthy donors. Unmatched junction bases numbered 20, after V lost 5 bases and J lost 5 bases. CDR3 length: 19 residues. CDR1 is SEHNR, CDR2 FQNEAQ, per germline (reference sequence). The chain uses TRBV7-9 and TRBJ1-2; 10 bases are a match to TRBD1. The receptor was derived from a woman aged 45-59 years in good health and CMV-seronegative. Sequences were obtained from PBMCs. CDR3 nucleotide sequence: TGTGCCAGCAGCCGTGACATCCGGGACAGGGGAGGCGGTAATTATGGCTACACCTTC. Its translation is CASSRDIRDRGGGNYGYTF. Full variable domain (outside the CDR3, taken from reference TRBV7-9 and TRBJ1-2): DTGVSQNPRHKITKRGQNVTFRCDPISEHNRLYWYRQTLGQGPEFLTYFQNEAQLEKSRLLSDRFSAERPKGSFSTLEIQRTEQGDSAMYLCASSRDIRDRGGGNYGYTFGSGTRLTVV.